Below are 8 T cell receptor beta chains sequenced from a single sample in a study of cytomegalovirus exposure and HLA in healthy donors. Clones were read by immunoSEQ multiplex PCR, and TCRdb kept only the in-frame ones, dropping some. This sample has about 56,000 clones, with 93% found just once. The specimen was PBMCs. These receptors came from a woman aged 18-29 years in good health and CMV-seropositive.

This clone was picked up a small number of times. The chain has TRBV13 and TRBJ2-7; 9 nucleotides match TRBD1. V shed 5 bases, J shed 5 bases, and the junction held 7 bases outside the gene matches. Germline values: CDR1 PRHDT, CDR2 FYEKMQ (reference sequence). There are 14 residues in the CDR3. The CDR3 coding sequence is TGTGCCAGCAGCCTGGGACAGGGTGTCCACGAGCAGTACTTC. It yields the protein CASSLGQGVHEQYF.

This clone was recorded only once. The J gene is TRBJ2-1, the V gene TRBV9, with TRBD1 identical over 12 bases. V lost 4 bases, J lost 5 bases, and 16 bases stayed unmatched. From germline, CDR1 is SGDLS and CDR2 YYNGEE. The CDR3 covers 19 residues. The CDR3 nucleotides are TGTGCCAGCAGCACCAACCGGGACAGGGGGCTCTGGTTACACAATGAGCAGTTCTTC. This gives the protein CASSTNRDRGLWLHNEQFF.

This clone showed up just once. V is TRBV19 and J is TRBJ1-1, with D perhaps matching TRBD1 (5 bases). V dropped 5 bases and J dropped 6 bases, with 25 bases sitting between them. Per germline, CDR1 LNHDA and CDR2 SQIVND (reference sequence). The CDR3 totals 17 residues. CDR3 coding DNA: TGTGCCAGTAGTCGTTTTACAGGAACCAGAATGATCCCTGAAGCTTTCTTT. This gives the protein CASSRFTGTRMIPEAFF.

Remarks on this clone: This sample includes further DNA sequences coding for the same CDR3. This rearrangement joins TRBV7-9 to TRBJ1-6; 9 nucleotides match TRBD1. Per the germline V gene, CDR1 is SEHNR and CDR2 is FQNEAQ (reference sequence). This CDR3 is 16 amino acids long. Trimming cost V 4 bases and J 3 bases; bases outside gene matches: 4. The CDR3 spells CASSSGQGFYNSPLHF. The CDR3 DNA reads TGTGCCAGCAGCTCGGGACAGGGATTCTATAATTCACCCCTCCACTTT.

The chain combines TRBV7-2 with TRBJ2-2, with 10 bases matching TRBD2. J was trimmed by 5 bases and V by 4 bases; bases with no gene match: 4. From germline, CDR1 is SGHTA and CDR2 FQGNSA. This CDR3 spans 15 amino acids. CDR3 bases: TGTGCCAGCAGCTCCCTAGCGGGGGCGACCGGGGAGCTGTTTTTT. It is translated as CASSSLAGATGELFF.

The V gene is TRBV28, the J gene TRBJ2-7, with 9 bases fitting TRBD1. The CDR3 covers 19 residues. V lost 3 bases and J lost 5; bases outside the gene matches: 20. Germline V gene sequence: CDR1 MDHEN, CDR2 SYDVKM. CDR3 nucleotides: TGTGCCAGCAGTTTGGAGGGCTGGCTCTCCGGACAGGGGAGCCACGAGCAGTACTTC. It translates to CASSLEGWLSGQGSHEQYF.

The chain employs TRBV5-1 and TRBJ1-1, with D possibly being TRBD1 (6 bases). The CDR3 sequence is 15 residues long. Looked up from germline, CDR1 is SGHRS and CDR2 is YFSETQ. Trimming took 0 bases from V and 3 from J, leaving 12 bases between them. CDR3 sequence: CASSLGRQGYTEAFF. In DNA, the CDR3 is TGCGCCAGCAGCTTGGGGCGGCAGGGGTACACTGAAGCTTTCTTT.

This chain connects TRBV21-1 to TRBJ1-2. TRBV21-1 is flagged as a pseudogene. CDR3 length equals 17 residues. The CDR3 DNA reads TGTGCCAGCAGCATAATGAAGGCGGAGACCTCTAACTATGGCTACACCTTC. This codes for CASSIMKAETSNYGYTF.